This T cell receptor (beta chain) was identified in a study of response to subunit inactivated influenza vaccine. Note on this clonotype: The antigen remains undetermined.

The CDR3 is 16 amino acids. Trimming removed 4 bases from V and 1 base from J; junction bases left unmatched: 7. From germline, CDR1 is LNHNV and CDR2 YYDKDF (reference sequence). Each CDR3 protein is one row after TCRdb ran MiXCR on the RT-PCR reads. The data contain more than 450,000 distinct CDR3 sequences, about 7.6% of them singletons. General observations from the study: Seasonal influenza vaccination, on each occasion, was suggested by the authors to recruit few new T cells.

This TCR was recovered from a man aged 50 to 69 who received an inactivated influenza vaccine. The chain recombines TRBV15 with TRBJ2-3; 8 positions agree with TRBD1. This specimen consisted of PBMCs from blood, obtained roughly 24 months after vaccination. The chain's CDR3 is CATSKGRQGRTDTQYF. The CDR3 DNA reads as TGTGCCACCAGCAAAGGTCGACAGGGGCGCACAGATACGCAGTATTTT.